Listed here are 26 T cell receptor beta chains from one sample, sequenced in a study of Ad26.COV2.S vaccination and SARS-CoV-2 variants. Only in-frame clones appear in the TCRdb table, and some are missing; sequencing was by immunoSEQ multiplex PCR. Among hundreds of thousands of clones listed, around 86% were seen once. Treatment in this sample: over 15 received Ad26.COV2.S at low or high dose, single or two shots; 5 received placebo; per-sample allocation not given. Specimen acquisition occurred on day 63 following the initial vaccine or placebo injection. The sequencing used peripheral blood, collected in a trial of Ad26.COV2.S vaccine versus placebo. These receptors all stem from a person between 18 and 65 years old who received the Ad26.COV2.S COVID-19 vaccine or a placebo.

The chain recombines TRBV5-3 with TRBJ2-7; the D is unclear. TRBV5-3 is filed as an ORF, its function uncertain. V shed 1 base and J shed 5 bases, with 13 bases lying between them. CDR3 size: 14 residues. The CDR3 nucleotides are TGTGCCAGAAGCTTGAAGGCCGTTCCCCACGAGCAGTACTTC. It is translated as CARSLKAVPHEQYF.

In its sample, this clone was seen once. This rearrangement joins TRBV29-1 to TRBJ2-2; D may correspond to TRBD1 or TRBD2 (5 bases each). The CDR3 is made up of 14 amino acids. The germline V gene has CDR1 SQVTM and CDR2 ANQGSEA. V lost 7 bases and J lost 0, with 12 bases in between. The CDR3 DNA reads as TGCAGCGGTGGGACGGCCGCGAACACCGGGGAGCTGTTTTTT. Its protein product is CSGGTAANTGELFF.

The chain carries TRBV7-9 and TRBJ1-4; no definite D call. This CDR3 contains 15 residues. Germline V gives CDR1 SEHNR, CDR2 FQNEAQ (reference sequence). V gave up 6 bases and J gave up 3 bases, with 14 bases separating them. The CDR3 reads CASSLRVASNEKLFF. The CDR3 coding sequence is TGTGCCAGCAGTTTGAGGGTCGCTTCTAATGAAAAACTGTTTTTT.

The chain couples TRBV7-9 to TRBJ2-1, with TRBD2 matching 7 bases. From germline, CDR1 is SEHNR and CDR2 FQNEAQ (reference sequence). V lost 5 bases to trimming and J lost 4 bases; unmatched junction nucleotides: 5. This CDR3 has 14 residues. The CDR3 spells CASSQGLVYNEQFF. The CDR3 DNA is TGTGCCAGCAGCCAAGGACTAGTTTACAATGAGCAGTTCTTC.

V is TRBV6-5 and J is TRBJ1-1; D gene ambiguous. V shed 2 bases and J shed 1 base, with 11 bases lying between them. The germline CDR1 and CDR2 sequences are MNHEY and SVGAGI. The CDR3 has 15 amino acids. CDR3 DNA sequence: TGTGCCAGCAGTTACCCGATGGGTAGGAACACTGAAGCTTTCTTT. Translation gives CASSYPMGRNTEAFF.

The V gene is TRBV28, the J gene TRBJ1-2; 11 bases match TRBD1. The trim removed 11 bases at V and 6 bases at J, leaving 5 bases unmatched. The germline V gene encodes CDR1 MDHEN and CDR2 SYDVKM. The CDR3 extends over 12 amino acids. The CDR3 region is CAWGQGDDGYTF. CDR3 sequence (DNA): TGTGCCTGGGGACAGGGGGATGATGGCTACACCTTC.

The chain is built from TRBV4-3 and TRBJ2-3; the match to TRBD1 covers 12 bases. V was pared by 0 bases and J by 4 bases, with 8 bases of the junction left unmatched. The CDR3 length is 18 residues. CDR1 is LGHNA, CDR2 YSLEER, per germline. The CDR3, as DNA: TGCGCCAGCAGCCAAGAAGGCACCGGGACAGGGGGCCCAGATACGCAGTATTTT. It is translated as CASSQEGTGTGGPDTQYF.

The rearrangement joins TRBV6-6 to TRBJ1-2; a weak D match, TRBD1 (6 bases). Trimming took 6 bases from V and 5 from J, leaving 16 bases between them. This CDR3 contains 14 residues. Looked up from germline, CDR1 is MNHNY and CDR2 is SVGAGI (reference sequence). The CDR3 is CASSQQTGTYGYTF. The CDR3 DNA sequence: TGTGCCAGCAGCCAACAGACAGGAACTTATGGCTACACCTTC.

The chain employs TRBV30 and TRBJ1-2; 8 bases are a match to TRBD1. The germline V gene encodes CDR1 GTSNPN and CDR2 SVGIG (reference sequence). V shed 4 bases and J 8 bases; nucleotides not matched to a gene: 6. The length of the CDR3 is 12 residues. The CDR3 DNA sequence: TGTGCCTGGAAACAGGGGGAAGGGGGCTACACCTTC. Translation: CAWKQGEGGYTF.

The rearrangement links TRBV24-1 to TRBJ2-1, with a tentative D call TRBD2 (5 bases). V dropped 5 bases and J dropped 4 bases, with 11 bases sitting between them. The CDR3 spans 14 residues. Germline CDR1 and CDR2: KGHDR and SFDVKD. The CDR3 DNA follows: TGTGCCACCAGTGCTCGAGGGCCTTACAATGAGCAGTTCTTC. Translating gives CATSARGPYNEQFF.

This clone has only a few counts. The V and J genes are TRBV27 and TRBJ1-1; D remains ambiguous. Germline loops: CDR1 MNHEY, CDR2 SMNVEV (reference sequence). The CDR3 covers 17 residues. V dropped 1 base and J dropped 1 base, with 16 bases sitting between them. The CDR3 is CASSLYQGPARNTEAFF. The CDR3 DNA sequence: TGTGCCAGCAGTTTATACCAAGGGCCCGCCCGGAACACTGAAGCTTTCTTT.

The CDR3 bases are TGCGCCAGCAGCCAGTGGCAGGAGCACGAGCAGTACTTC. This translates into CASSQWQEHEQYF. The J gene is TRBJ2-7, the V gene TRBV4-1; D is unresolved. The CDR3 sequence is 13 residues long. The germline V gene encodes CDR1 MGHRA and CDR2 YSYEKL. The germline V and J ends were trimmed by 3 bases and 5 bases, with 11 bases remaining between them.

CDR3 coding DNA: TGTGCCAGCAGCGCACATCGAATGGGGACCCGAAACAATGAGCAGTTCTTC. Amino acid sequence: CASSAHRMGTRNNEQFF. The V and J genes are TRBV21-1 and TRBJ2-1. TRBV21-1 is flagged as a pseudogene. The CDR3 spans 17 residues.

The chain is built from TRBV20-1 and TRBJ2-7, with unresolved D. V lost 5 bases, J lost 4 bases, and 6 bases lay in between. This CDR3 region has 10 residues. The germline V gene has CDR1 DFQATT and CDR2 SNEGSKA (reference sequence). CDR3 sequence: CSAGSYEQYF. The CDR3 coding sequence is TGCAGTGCTGGATCGTACGAGCAGTACTTC.

This chain uses TRBV9 with TRBJ2-7; TRBD1 matches at 9 bases. Germline V gene sequence: CDR1 SGDLS, CDR2 YYNGEE. With 4 bases clipped from V and 5 bases from J, the junction kept 10 bases outside the gene matches. The CDR3 contains 15 residues. CDR3 in DNA: TGTGCCAGCAGCATTACAGGGGGCGCGTCCCACGAGCAGTACTTC. Residues: CASSITGGASHEQYF.

Here the CDR3 reads CASTSYGRYTDTQYF. DNA of the CDR3: TGTGCCAGTACCTCGTACGGCAGGTACACAGATACGCAGTATTTT. The chain combines TRBV19 with TRBJ2-3, with unresolved D. The ends were cut back, 7 bases at V and 2 bases at J, with 16 bases in the middle. Germline CDR1 and CDR2: LNHDA and SQIVND (reference sequence). The CDR3 has 15 amino acids.

CDR3 sequence (DNA): TGTGCCATCAGTGTGGGGGGGACCCAGTACTTC. Amino acid sequence: CAISVGGTQYF. The chain uses TRBV10-3 and TRBJ2-5; the D gene is possibly TRBD2 (6 bases). Germline V gene sequence: CDR1 ENHRY, CDR2 SYGVKD. This CDR3 has 11 residues. The V end was cut by 4 bases, the J end by 7 bases, with 7 bases between.

The gene calls are TRBV9 and TRBJ1-1, with D perhaps matching TRBD1 (5 bases). V was shortened by 0 bases and J by 2 bases, with 14 bases between the two germline ends. Per the germline V gene, CDR1 is SGDLS and CDR2 is YYNGEE. The CDR3 is 16 residues long. This CDR3 reads CASSVGPSRVNTEAFF. The CDR3 DNA follows: TGTGCCAGCAGCGTAGGCCCCTCCAGGGTTAACACTGAAGCTTTCTTT. Looking up the rest from reference TRBV9 and TRBJ1-1 gives the full variable domain: DSGVTQTPKHLITATGQRVTLRCSPRSGDLSVYWYQQSLDQGLQFLIQYYNGEERAKGNILERFSAQQFPDLHSELNLSSLELGDSALYFCASSVGPSRVNTEAFFGQGTRLTVV.

V usage is TRBV28 and J usage is TRBJ1-5; possible D gene TRBD1, 5 bases. From germline, CDR1 is MDHEN and CDR2 SYDVKM. The length of the CDR3 is 15 residues. Trimming removed 5 bases at V and 1 base at J, with 12 bases between. This CDR3 reads CASSPGRESNQPQHF. The CDR3 DNA reads as TGTGCCAGCAGTCCGGGCAGGGAGAGCAATCAGCCCCAGCATTTT. Filled out from reference TRBV28 and TRBJ1-5, the complete variable domain reads DVKVTQSSRYLVKRTGEKVFLECVQDMDHENMFWYRQDPGLGLRLIYFSYDVKMKEKGDIPEGYSVSREKKERFSLILESASTNQTSMYLCASSPGRESNQPQHFGDGTRLSIL.

This sequence joins TRBV6-5 and TRBJ2-7; D is possibly TRBD1 or TRBD2 (5 bases each). Per germline, CDR1 MNHEY and CDR2 SVGAGI. The V and J ends lost 6 bases and 3 bases respectively, with 15 bases between them. The CDR3 is made up of 14 amino acids. In DNA, the CDR3 is TGTGCCAGCAGCAAACGGGACCTTAACTACGAGCAGTACTTC. The encoded protein is CASSKRDLNYEQYF.

V is TRBV15 and J is TRBJ1-2; D gene ambiguous. CDR1 is LNHNV, CDR2 YYDKDF, per germline (reference sequence). Trimming pared 4 bases from V and 4 bases from J, leaving 10 bases between. CDR3 length equals 13 residues. The CDR3 DNA reads TGTGCCACCAGCAATTTGGGTCGCTATGGCTACACCTTC. Its protein is CATSNLGRYGYTF.

V gene TRBV29-1 combines with J gene TRBJ2-7, with D tentatively TRBD1 or TRBD2 (5 bases each). V lost 4 bases and J lost 2, with 12 bases in between. CDR1 is SQVTM, CDR2 ANQGSEA, per germline. This CDR3 region has 13 residues. The CDR3 spells CSVGGKVAYEQYF. CDR3 bases: TGCAGCGTTGGGGGGAAGGTAGCCTACGAGCAGTACTTC.

The CDR3 loop reads CASSSGRNTEAFF. CDR3 in DNA: TGTGCCAGCTCTTCGGGAAGAAACACTGAAGCTTTCTTT. The chain is built from TRBV18 and TRBJ1-1; D ambiguous. Per germline, CDR1 KGHSH and CDR2 LQKENI. CDR3 length: 13 residues. V lost 6 bases to trimming and J lost 2 bases, with 10 bases between them.

This sequence joins TRBV27 and TRBJ1-6, with 9 bases lining up with TRBD1. The ends lost 2 bases at V and 4 bases at J; junction bases unmatched: 9. The CDR3 has 18 amino acids. Germline values: CDR1 MNHEY, CDR2 SMNVEV (reference sequence). CDR3 nucleotides: TGTGCCAGCAGTTTAAACCCTATTGGGACAGGGTATAATTCACCCCTCCACTTT. This gives the protein CASSLNPIGTGYNSPLHF.

J is TRBJ1-6 and V is TRBV4-3; TRBD1 matches 7 bases. The ends lost 1 base at V and 14 bases at J; junction bases unmatched: 5. This CDR3 region has 13 residues. Per the germline V gene, CDR1 is LGHNA and CDR2 is YSLEER. CDR3 DNA sequence: TGCGCCAGCAGCCAAGGTATCAGGGGGTCCCTCCACTTT. Amino acid sequence: CASSQGIRGSLHF.

The rearrangement joins TRBV7-6 to TRBJ1-2, with no clear D. V gave up 1 base and J gave up 6 bases, with 18 bases separating them. Looked up from germline, CDR1 is SGHVS and CDR2 is FNYEAQ. The CDR3 spans 16 residues. The CDR3 DNA reads TGTGCCAGCAGCTTAGAGTTGGGTCTTTACGTGGATGGCTACACCTTC. It translates to CASSLELGLYVDGYTF. Looking up the rest from reference TRBV7-6 and TRBJ1-2 gives the full variable domain: GAGVSQSPRYKVTKRGQDVALRCDPISGHVSLYWYRQALGQGPEFLTYFNYEAQQDKSGLPNDRFSAERPEGSISTLTIQRTEQRDSAMYRCASSLELGLYVDGYTFGSGTRLTVV.